Detailed here is one T cell receptor beta chain. Its specific antigen is unknown. Nothing much larger sits one base from this clone, and base qualities are not available. Libraries were prepared through RT-PCR. TCRdb shows the sequencer as Illumina HiSeq 2500. Using fastp at Q25 and MiXCR, TCRdb reprocessed the public reads and kept productive beta chains. Each CDR3 protein gets just one entry, which takes the most common genes and DNA from the rows behind it. Within this sample are 500,000 to 600,000 distinct CDR3 sequences, with 13% of them counted one time only. Approximately 14% of the sample comes from the top ten. From the germline V gene, CDR1 is SGHTA and CDR2 is FQGNSA. At the junction V is shortened by 2 bases and J by 0 bases, with 11 bases in between. The cysteine opens and the phenylalanine closes a CDR3 of 15 amino acids. Only CDR3 DNA remains: 45 bases, in frame from the first base. The data are from a study of response to subunit inactivated influenza vaccine (dated by TCRdb to between 2017 and 2018). For the study in its entirety: Deep quantitative profiling of the T cell receptor repertoire was used in the study to follow responses to a trivalent subunit inactivated influenza vaccine.

The paper's findings and limits, for the study overall: According to the authors, only a limited number of new T cells may be recruited by each seasonal influenza vaccination.

The time point label for this specimen denotes: 45 to 55 days after influenza vaccine administration. This receptor was obtained from a man aged 50 to 60 who received an inactivated influenza vaccine. Donor details come from another sample of the same person, matched by shared clones. The rearrangement joined TRBV7-2 to TRBJ2-7; the D segment could be TRBD2, given 6 matching bases. The starting material was PBMCs from blood, obtained about 40 days after vaccination. The nucleotide sequence reads as follows: TGTGCCAGCAGCTTAACGGGACTGACCTCCTACGAGCAGTACTTC. Its protein product is CASSLTGLTSYEQYF.